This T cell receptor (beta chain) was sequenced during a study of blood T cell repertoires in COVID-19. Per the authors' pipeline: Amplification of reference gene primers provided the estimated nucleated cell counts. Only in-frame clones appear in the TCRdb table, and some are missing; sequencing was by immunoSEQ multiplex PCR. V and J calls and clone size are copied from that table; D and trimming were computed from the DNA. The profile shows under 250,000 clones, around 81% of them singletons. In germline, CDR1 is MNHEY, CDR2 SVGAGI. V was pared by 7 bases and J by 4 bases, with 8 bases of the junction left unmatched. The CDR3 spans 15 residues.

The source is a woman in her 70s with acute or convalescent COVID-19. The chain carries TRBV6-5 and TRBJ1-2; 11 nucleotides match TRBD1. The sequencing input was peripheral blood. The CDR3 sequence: CASTRDRGGVYGYTF. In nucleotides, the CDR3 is TGTGCCAGCACCAGGGACAGGGGGGGTGTCTATGGCTACACCTTC.